Described below is a single T cell receptor beta chain sequence and its context. At one end the junction does not follow the germline gene, possibly because of a read error. This specimen comes from a study of identical twins' blood T cells. Across the study: Roughly six alpha and about 6 beta libraries together yielded 50 million to 65 million reads.

From the 5' RACE reads, TCRdb called clonotypes with MiXCR, one entry per CDR3 protein. The repertoire holds 400,000 or so distinct CDR3 sequences, more than 25% seen once, with 5.5% to 6.5% in the top ten. This CDR3 is 14 amino acids long. Germline assignment: CDR1 SGHAT and CDR2 FQNNGV. The sample comprised PBMCs. This TCR came from a woman aged 18-49 years in good health. This chain joins TRBV11-2 and TRBJ2-2, with TRBD2 as a possible D gene (6 bases). CDR3 loop: CASGLGRGTGELFF. In DNA, the CDR3 is TGTGCCAGCGGCTTAGGGCGGGGCACCGGGGAGCTGTTTTTT.